This T cell receptor (beta chain) was captured by sequencing in a study of T cells in Graves' hyperthyroidism and ophthalmopathy. As for this clonotype: Its specificity is unknown.

Study observations and caveats: The majority of expanded thyroid clonotypes above 0.001 also appeared in blood. Stable hyperthyroidism and ophthalmopathy were separated using 13 V-J signatures.

Authors of the study amplified TCR beta CDR3 regions from RNA transcripts. The primer set for the first-round RT-PCR of the TCR CDR3 was HTBI. One entry per CDR3 protein, called by TCRdb with MiXCR from the multiplex PCR reads. There are tens of thousands of distinct CDR3 sequences in the sample; 53% occur only once, and 2.5% to 3.5% lies in the top ten. The CDR3 has 12 residues. V lost 4 bases, J lost 7 bases, and 2 bases stayed unmatched. Germline V CDR1 and CDR2: SGHRS, YFSETQ. The specimen was blood. The V and J genes are TRBV5-1 and TRBJ1-2; TRBD1 aligns across 9 bases. The TCR sequence derives from a woman aged 60-75 years with Graves' ophthalmopathy. CDR3 nucleotides: TGCGCCAGCAGCCTGGACAGGGGTGGCTACACCTTC. Encoded protein: CASSLDRGGYTF.